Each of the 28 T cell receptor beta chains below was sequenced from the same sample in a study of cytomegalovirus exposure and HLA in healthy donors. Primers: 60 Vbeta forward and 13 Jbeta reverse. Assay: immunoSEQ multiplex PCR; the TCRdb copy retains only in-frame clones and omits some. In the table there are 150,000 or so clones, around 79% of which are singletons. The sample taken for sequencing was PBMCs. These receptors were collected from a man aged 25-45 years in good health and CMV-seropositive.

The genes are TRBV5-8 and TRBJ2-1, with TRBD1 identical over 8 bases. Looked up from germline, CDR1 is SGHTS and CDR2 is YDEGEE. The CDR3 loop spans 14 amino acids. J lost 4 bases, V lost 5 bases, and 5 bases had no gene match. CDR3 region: CASRPTGGYNEQFF. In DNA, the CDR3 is TGTGCCAGCAGACCTACAGGGGGGTACAATGAGCAGTTCTTC.

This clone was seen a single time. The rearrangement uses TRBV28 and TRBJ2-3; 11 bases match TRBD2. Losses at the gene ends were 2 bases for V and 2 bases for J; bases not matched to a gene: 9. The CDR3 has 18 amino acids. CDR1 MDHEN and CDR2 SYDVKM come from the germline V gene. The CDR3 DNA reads TGTGCCAGCAGTTTACTCCGTAGCGGGAGGGCCGACACAGATACGCAGTATTTT. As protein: CASSLLRSGRADTDTQYF. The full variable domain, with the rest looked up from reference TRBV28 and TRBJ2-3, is DVKVTQSSRYLVKRTGEKVFLECVQDMDHENMFWYRQDPGLGLRLIYFSYDVKMKEKGDIPEGYSVSREKKERFSLILESASTNQTSMYLCASSLLRSGRADTDTQYFGPGTRLTVL.

CDR3 coding DNA: TGCGCCAGCAGCTTGGGACAGGGAGGTCAAGAGACCCAGTACTTC. Its translation: CASSLGQGGQETQYF. The rearrangement uses TRBV5-1 and TRBJ2-5; a weak D match, TRBD1 (7 bases). The V gene lost 0 bases and the J gene lost 2 bases, with 11 bases spanning the gap. The length of the CDR3 is 15 residues. Germline-derived CDR1 and CDR2 are SGHRS and YFSETQ.

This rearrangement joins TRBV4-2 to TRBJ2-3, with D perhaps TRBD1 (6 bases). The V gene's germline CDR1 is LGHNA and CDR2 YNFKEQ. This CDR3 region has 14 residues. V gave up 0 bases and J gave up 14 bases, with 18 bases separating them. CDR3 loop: CASSQDLTGPHLYF. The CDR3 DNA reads TGTGCCAGCAGCCAAGACCTAACAGGGCCCCACTTGTATTTT.

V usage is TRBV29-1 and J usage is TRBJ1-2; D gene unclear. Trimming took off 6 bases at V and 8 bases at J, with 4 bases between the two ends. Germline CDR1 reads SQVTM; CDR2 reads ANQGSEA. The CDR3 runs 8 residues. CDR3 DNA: TGCAGCGTCGAGGGCTACACCTTC. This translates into CSVEGYTF.

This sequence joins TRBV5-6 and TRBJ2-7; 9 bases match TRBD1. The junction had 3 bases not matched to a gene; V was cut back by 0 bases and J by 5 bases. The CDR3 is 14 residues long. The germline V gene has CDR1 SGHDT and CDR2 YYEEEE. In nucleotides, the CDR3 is TGTGCCAGCAGCTTGGGTGGACAGGGGCACGAGCAGTACTTC. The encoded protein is CASSLGGQGHEQYF.

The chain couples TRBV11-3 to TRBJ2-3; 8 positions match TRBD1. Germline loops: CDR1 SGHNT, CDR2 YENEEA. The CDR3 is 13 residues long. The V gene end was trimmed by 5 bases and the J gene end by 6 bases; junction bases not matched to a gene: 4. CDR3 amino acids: CASSHRQGDTQYF. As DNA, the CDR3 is TGTGCCAGCAGCCATAGACAGGGGGATACGCAGTATTTT.

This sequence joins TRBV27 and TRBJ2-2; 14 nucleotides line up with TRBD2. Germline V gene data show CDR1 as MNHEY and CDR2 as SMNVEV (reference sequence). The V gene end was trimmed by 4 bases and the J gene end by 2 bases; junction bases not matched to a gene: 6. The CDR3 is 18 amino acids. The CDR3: CASSSPGLAGVNTGELFF. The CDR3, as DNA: TGTGCCAGCAGTTCGCCGGGACTAGCGGGGGTAAACACCGGGGAGCTGTTTTTT.

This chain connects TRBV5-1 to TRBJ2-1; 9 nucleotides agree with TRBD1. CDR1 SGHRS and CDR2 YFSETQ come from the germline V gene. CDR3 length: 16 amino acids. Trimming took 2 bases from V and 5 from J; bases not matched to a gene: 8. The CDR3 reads CASSFQTGTGHNEQFF. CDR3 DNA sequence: TGCGCCAGCAGCTTTCAAACCGGGACAGGGCACAATGAGCAGTTCTTC.

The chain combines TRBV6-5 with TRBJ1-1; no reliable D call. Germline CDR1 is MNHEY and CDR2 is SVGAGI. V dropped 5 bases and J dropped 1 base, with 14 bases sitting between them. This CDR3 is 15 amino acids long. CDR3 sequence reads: CASSASSRSNTEAFF. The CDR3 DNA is TGTGCCAGCAGTGCATCTTCCAGGTCGAACACTGAAGCTTTCTTT.

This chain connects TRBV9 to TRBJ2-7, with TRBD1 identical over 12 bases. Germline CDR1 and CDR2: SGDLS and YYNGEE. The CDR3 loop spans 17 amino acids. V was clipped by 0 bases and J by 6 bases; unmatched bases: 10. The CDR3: CASSVGGQGAHLGEQYF. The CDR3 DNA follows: TGTGCCAGCAGCGTAGGGGGACAGGGGGCGCATCTTGGCGAGCAGTACTTC.

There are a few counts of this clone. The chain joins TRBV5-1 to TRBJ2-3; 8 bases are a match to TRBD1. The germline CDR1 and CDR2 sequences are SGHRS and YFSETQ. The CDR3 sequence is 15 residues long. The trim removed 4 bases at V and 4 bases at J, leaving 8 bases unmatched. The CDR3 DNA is TGCGCCAGCAGCCCTAAGGACAGGGTGGCAGATACGCAGTATTTT. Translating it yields CASSPKDRVADTQYF.

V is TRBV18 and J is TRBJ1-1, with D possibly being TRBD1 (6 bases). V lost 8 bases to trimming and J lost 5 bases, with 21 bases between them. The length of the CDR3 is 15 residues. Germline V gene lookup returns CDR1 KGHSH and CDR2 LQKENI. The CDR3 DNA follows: TGTGCCAGCAAAACAGGGCCGGGCCTTTTAACTGAAGCTTTCTTT. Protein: CASKTGPGLLTEAFF.

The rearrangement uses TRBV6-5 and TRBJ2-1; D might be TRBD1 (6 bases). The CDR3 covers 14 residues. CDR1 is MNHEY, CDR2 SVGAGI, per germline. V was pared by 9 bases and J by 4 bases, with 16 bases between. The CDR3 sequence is CASALGTPYNEQFF. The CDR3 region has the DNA TGTGCCAGTGCCTTGGGGACACCATACAATGAGCAGTTCTTC.

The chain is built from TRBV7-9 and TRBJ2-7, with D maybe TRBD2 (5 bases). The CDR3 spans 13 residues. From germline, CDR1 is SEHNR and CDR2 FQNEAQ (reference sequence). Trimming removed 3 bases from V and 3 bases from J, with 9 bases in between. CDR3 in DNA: TGTGCCAGCAGCTTGGGGAGATACTACGAGCAGTACTTC. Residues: CASSLGRYYEQYF.

The CDR3 reads CSVDEGSYEQYF. For the CDR3, the DNA is TGCAGCGTTGACGAGGGCTCCTACGAGCAGTACTTC. The genes are TRBV29-1 and TRBJ2-7, with a weak D call TRBD2 (5 bases). Deletions cut 3 bases from V and 0 bases from J, with 6 bases between. Looked up from germline, CDR1 is SQVTM and CDR2 is ANQGSEA. This CDR3 has 12 amino acids.

The CDR3 protein is CASSPVSLSPGEMNTEAFF. As DNA, the CDR3 is TGTGCCAGCTCACCCGTTTCTCTTTCCCCCGGAGAGATGAACACTGAAGCTTTCTTT. V and J are TRBV18 and TRBJ1-1; no clear D gene. CDR1 is KGHSH, CDR2 LQKENI, per germline. Trimming took off 3 bases at V and 0 bases at J, with 23 bases between the two ends. The CDR3 loop spans 19 amino acids.

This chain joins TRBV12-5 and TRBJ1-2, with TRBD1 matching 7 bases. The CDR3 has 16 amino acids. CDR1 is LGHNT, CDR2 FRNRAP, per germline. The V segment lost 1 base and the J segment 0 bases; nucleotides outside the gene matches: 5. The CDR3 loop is CASGLDGQEPNYGYTF. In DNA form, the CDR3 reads TGTGCTAGTGGTTTGGACGGACAGGAACCTAACTATGGCTACACCTTC.

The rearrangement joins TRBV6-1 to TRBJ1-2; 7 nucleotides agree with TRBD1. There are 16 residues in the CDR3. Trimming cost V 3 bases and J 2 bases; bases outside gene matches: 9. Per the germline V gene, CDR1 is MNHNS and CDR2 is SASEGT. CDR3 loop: CASSERGQMGNYGYTF. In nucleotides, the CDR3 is TGTGCCAGCAGTGAGCGGGGACAGATGGGGAACTATGGCTACACCTTC.

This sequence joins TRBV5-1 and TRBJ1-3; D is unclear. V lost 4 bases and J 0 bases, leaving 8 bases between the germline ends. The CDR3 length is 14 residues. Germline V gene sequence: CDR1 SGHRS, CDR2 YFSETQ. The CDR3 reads CASSLDFSGNTIYF. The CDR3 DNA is TGCGCCAGCAGCCTGGACTTCTCTGGAAACACCATATATTTT.

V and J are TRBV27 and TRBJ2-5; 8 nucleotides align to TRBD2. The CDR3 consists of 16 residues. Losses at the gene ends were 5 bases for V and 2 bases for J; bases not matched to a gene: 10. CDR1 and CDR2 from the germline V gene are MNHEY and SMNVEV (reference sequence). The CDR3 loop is CASSPRTSGGQETQYF. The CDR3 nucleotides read TGTGCCAGCAGTCCGCGCACTAGCGGAGGGCAAGAGACCCAGTACTTC.

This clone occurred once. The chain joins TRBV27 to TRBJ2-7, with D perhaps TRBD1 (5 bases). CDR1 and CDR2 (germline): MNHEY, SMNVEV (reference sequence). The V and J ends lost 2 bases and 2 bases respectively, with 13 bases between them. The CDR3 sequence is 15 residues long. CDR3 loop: CASSLHPSGTYEQYF. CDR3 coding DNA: TGTGCCAGCAGTTTACACCCCTCAGGGACCTACGAGCAGTACTTC.

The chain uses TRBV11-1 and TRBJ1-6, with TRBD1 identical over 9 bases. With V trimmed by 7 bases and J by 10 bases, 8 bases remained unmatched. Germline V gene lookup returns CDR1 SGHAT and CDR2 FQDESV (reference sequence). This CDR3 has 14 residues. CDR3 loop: CASTIGTGSSPLHF. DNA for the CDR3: TGTGCCAGCACAATCGGGACAGGGTCCTCACCCCTCCACTTT.

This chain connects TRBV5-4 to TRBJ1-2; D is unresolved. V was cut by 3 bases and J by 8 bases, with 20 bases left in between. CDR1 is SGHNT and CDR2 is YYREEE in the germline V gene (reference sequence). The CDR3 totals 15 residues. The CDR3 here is CASSSYGRHTYGYTF. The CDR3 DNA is TGTGCCAGCAGCTCCTATGGGCGACACACCTACGGCTACACCTTC.

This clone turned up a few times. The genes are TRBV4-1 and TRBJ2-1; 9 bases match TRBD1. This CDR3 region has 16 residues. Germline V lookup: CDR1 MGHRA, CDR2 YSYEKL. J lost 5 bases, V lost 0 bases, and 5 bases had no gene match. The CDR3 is CASSQDLRTGDNEQFF. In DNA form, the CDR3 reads TGCGCCAGCAGCCAAGATCTCCGGACAGGGGACAATGAGCAGTTCTTC.

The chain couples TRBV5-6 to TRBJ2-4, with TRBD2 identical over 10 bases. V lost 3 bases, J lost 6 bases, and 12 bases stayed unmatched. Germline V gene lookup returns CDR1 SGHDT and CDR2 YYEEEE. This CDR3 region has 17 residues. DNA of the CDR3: TGTGCCAGCAGCTCATTCTGGGCTAGCGGGAGTATAAACATTCAGTACTTC. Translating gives CASSSFWASGSINIQYF.

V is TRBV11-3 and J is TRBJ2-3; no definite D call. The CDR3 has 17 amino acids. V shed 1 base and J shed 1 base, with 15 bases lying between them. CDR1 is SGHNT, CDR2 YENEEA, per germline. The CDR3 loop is CASSLGPLVLGTDTQYF. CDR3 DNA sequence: TGTGCCAGCAGCTTAGGGCCGCTAGTATTGGGCACAGATACGCAGTATTTT. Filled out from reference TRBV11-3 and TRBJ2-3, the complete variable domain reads EAGVVQSPRYKIIEKKQPVAFWCNPISGHNTLYWYLQNLGQGPELLIRYENEEAVDDSQLPKDRFSAERLKGVDSTLKIQPAELGDSAVYLCASSLGPLVLGTDTQYFGPGTRLTVL.

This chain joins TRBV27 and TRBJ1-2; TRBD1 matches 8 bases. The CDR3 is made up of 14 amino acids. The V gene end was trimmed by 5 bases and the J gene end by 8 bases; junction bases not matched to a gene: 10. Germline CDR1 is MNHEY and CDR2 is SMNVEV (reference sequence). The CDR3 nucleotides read TGTGCCAGCAGTCCCCGGACAGGGCAACAAGGCTACACCTTC. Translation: CASSPRTGQQGYTF.